Listed below are T cell receptor beta chains from one sample, sequenced in a study of shared clonotypes between healthy human individuals. Assay: immunoSEQ multiplex PCR; the TCRdb copy retains only in-frame clones and omits some. The sample contains roughly 2.2 million clones, more than 85% of which appear only once. Sequencing used naive CD4+ T cells from PBMCs. These receptors were obtained from a young man in good health. Some clones in this sample may be carry-over from other donors' samples. Both conserved end residues are trimmed from each CDR3. The D gene is left open where the match is weak.

j_call | v_call | cdr3_length | d_call | cdr3_aa
TRBJ1-1 | TRBV9 | 11 | - | ASSVSDTFEAF
TRBJ1-3 | TRBV27 | 11 | - | ASSFRHRDPIY
TRBJ1-2 | TRBV5-1 | 11 | - | ASSEGVNYGYT
TRBJ1-1 | TRBV6-1 | 12 | - | ASSEQGLNTEAF
TRBJ1-2 | TRBV5-4 | 10 | - | ASSRWGGGYT
TRBJ2-3 | TRBV18 | 12 | - | ASSPMRAADTQY
TRBJ2-3 | TRBV11-2 | 13 | - | ASSLSLPGTDTQY
TRBJ1-5 | TRBV10-3 | 13 | - | AISESGGSAQPQH
TRBJ2-3 | TRBV10-3 | 15 | TRBD2 | AISEWVSSGLTDTQY
TRBJ1-4 | TRBV19 | 13 | - | ASERGSVANEKLF
TRBJ2-3 | TRBV2 | 14 | - | ASRWGAGDPGDTQY
TRBJ2-7 | TRBV6-1 | 13 | TRBD1 | ASSVSGQSAYEQY
TRBJ2-7 | TRBV7-9 | 14 | TRBD2 | ASSSPTSALFYEQY
TRBJ2-7 | TRBV19 | 11 | - | ASSNQRPGEQY
TRBJ2-7 | TRBV28 | 12 | TRBD1 | ASTFGTANYEQY
TRBJ2-1 | TRBV10-1 | 14 | - | ASSESLGRGRNEQF
TRBJ1-5 | TRBV28 | 15 | TRBD1 | ASSLSSGGMGNQPQH
TRBJ2-7 | TRBV6-5 | 13 | TRBD2 | ASSYWTGGRPEQY
TRBJ2-3 | TRBV4-3 | 14 | - | ASSQDGRGYTDTQY
TRBJ1-1 | TRBV7-8 | 13 | - | ASSGRMGAATEAF
TRBJ2-3 | TRBV4-1 | 13 | TRBD1 | ASSQEEQGAGTQY
TRBJ1-1 | TRBV7-9 | 13 | - | ASSGVRTGDTEAF
TRBJ2-7 | TRBV7-9 | 14 | - | ASSLGPPGTTGEQY
TRBJ2-5 | TRBV7-6 | 11 | - | ASSFRGRETQY
TRBJ2-1 | TRBV5-4 | 14 | TRBD2 | ASSFGTSGTYNEQF
TRBJ1-5 | TRBV28 | 11 | - | ASSRKNNQPQH
TRBJ1-1 | TRBV28 | 12 | - | ASSFRVPIAEAF
TRBJ2-2 | TRBV4-1 | 12 | - | ASSPPINTGELF
TRBJ1-6 | TRBV7-3 | 11 | - | ASSLMQTSPLH
TRBJ1-1 | TRBV7-9 | 10 | - | ASRPTGTEAF
TRBJ1-3 | TRBV5-1 | 14 | - | ASSLMGGNTGNTIY
TRBJ2-7 | TRBV13 | 14 | TRBD1 | ASSPRGQGAPYEQY
TRBJ1-2 | TRBV28 | 8 | - | ASSRYGYT
TRBJ2-3 | TRBV6-6 | 12 | - | ASTNRDLTDTQY
TRBJ1-5 | TRBV4-3 | 12 | - | ASSQEAGGRPQH
TRBJ1-5 | TRBV6-6 | 14 | - | ASSYPSAGGNQPQH